This TCR beta chain is from a study of blood T cell repertoires in COVID-19. Turning to the study itself: Sites across the United States, Italy and Spain contributed samples from acute and convalescent COVID-19. The analysed material was cDNA or gDNA that came from T cells, B-cell-depleted T cells, or PBMCs.

Trimming shortened V by 1 base and J by 0 bases, and 12 bases separated the two germline ends. CDR3 length: 17 amino acids. Per the germline V gene, CDR1 is MNHEY and CDR2 is SVGEGT. Measured with immunoSEQ multiplex PCR; TCRdb has only the in-frame clones, and not every one. The data show fewer than 110,000 clones, 84% seen once. This clonotype was sampled from a human donor in a cohort sampled during active or convalescent COVID-19. The chain employs TRBV6-2 or TRBV6-3 and TRBJ1-4, with D unclear. The sample was peripheral blood. CDR3 DNA: TGTGCCAGCAGTTACTATCGGGGTTCCCCAACTAATGAAAAACTGTTTTTT. Translating it yields CASSYYRGSPTNEKLFF.